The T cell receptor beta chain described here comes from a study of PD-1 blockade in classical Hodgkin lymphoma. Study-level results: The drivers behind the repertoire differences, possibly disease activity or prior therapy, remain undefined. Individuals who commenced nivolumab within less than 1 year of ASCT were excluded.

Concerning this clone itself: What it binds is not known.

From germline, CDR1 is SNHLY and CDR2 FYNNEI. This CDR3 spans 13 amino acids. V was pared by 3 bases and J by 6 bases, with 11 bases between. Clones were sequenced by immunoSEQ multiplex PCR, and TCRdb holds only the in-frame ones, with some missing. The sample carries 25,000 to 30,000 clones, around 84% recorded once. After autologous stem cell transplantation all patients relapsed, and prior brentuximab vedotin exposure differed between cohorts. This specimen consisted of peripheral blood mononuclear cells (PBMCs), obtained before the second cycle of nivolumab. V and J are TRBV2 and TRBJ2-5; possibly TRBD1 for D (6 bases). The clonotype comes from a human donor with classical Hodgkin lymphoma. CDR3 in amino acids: CASSELQGQTQYF. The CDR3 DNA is TGTGCCAGCAGTGAGTTACAGGGCCAGACCCAGTACTTC.